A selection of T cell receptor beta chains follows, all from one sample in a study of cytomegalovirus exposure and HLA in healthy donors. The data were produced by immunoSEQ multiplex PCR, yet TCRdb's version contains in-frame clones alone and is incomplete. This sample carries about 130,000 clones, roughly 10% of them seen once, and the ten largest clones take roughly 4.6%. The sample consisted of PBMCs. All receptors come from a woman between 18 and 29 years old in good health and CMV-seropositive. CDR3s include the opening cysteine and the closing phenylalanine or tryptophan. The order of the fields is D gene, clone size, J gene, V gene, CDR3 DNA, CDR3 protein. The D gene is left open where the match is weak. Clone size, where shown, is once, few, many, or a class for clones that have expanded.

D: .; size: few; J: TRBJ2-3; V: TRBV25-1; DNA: TGTGCCAGCAGTGTCTCTAGCACAGATACGCAGTATTTT; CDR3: CASSVSSTDTQYF
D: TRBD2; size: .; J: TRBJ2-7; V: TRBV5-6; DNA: TGTGCCAGCAGCCCTGCCTACGGGGGGTACGAGCAGTACTTC; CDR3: CASSPAYGGYEQYF
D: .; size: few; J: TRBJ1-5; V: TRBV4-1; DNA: TGCGCCAGCAGCCAAGATTTGGGCAGGGGCAAACAGCCCCAGCATTTT; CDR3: CASSQDLGRGKQPQHF
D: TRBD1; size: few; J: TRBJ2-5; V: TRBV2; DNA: TGTGCCAGCAGTGTGATCCGGGACAGGGGAGGCTGGGAGACCCAGTACTTC; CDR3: CASSVIRDRGGWETQYF
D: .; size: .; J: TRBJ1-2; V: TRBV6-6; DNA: TGTGCCAGCTCGTCCGGGGACTATGGCTACACCTTC; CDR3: CASSSGDYGYTF
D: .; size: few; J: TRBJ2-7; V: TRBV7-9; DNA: TGTGCCAGCAGCTTAGAGCCTCTCAGGGACGAGCAGTACTTC; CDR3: CASSLEPLRDEQYF
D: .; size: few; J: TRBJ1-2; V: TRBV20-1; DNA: TGCAGTGCCACGTCAGGCTATGGCTACACCTTC; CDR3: CSATSGYGYTF
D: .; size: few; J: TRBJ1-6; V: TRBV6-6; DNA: TGTGCCAGCAATGAGGAATCCTATAATTCACCCCTCCACTTT; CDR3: CASNEESYNSPLHF
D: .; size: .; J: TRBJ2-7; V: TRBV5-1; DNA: TGCGCCAGCAGCTTGGGCCAGACTGACTACGAGCAGTACTTC; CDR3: CASSLGQTDYEQYF
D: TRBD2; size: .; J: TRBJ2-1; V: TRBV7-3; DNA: TGTGCCAGCAGCTTAAGCGGGAGTTCGTACAATGAGCAGTTCTTC; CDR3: CASSLSGSSYNEQFF
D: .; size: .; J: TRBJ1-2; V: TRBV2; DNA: TGTGCCAGCAGGAGTAACGGGAGGTCATATGGCTACACCTTC; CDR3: CASRSNGRSYGYTF
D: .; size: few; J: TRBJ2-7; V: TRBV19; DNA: TGTGCCAGTAAAAGGACTCACGGTGACTGGGACGAGCAGTACTTC; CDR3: CASKRTHGDWDEQYF
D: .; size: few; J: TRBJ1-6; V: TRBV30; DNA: TGTGCCTCCGCGGGACTTGGTAATTCACCCCTCCACTTT; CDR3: CASAGLGNSPLHF
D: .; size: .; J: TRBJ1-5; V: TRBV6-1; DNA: TGTGCCAGCCGTCGCGGGCGTGATCAGCCCCAGCATTTT; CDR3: CASRRGRDQPQHF
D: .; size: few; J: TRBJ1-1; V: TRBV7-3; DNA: TGTGCCAGCAGCCCCCAAGGTTCGAATGGAAGAGGCACTGAAGCTTTCTTT; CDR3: CASSPQGSNGRGTEAFF
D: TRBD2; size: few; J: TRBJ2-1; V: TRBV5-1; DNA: TGCGCCAGCAGCTTGGCGGGAGGGACCTACAATGAGCAGTTCTTC; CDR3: CASSLAGGTYNEQFF
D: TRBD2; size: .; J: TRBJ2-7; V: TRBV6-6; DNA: TGTGCCAGCAGTTACTCAGGACTAGCCACCTACGAGCAGTACTTC; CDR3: CASSYSGLATYEQYF
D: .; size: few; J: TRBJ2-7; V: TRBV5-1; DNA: TGCGCCAGCAGCTTGAGCAGGGCGTCTTACGAGCAGTACTTC; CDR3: CASSLSRASYEQYF
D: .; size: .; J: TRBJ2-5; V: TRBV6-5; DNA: TGTGCCAGCACCACGGGGGTCCTGGGTGGGACCCAGTACTTC; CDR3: CASTTGVLGGTQYF
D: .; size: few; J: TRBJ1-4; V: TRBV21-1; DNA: TGTGCCAGCATGAGGGGTGCAGGGGGCTTGGAAAAACTGTTTTTT; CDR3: CASMRGAGGLEKLFF
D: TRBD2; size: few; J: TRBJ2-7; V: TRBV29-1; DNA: TGCAGCGTTGCCTCCGGGGGGGGGAACGGCTACGAGCAGTACTTC; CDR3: CSVASGGGNGYEQYF
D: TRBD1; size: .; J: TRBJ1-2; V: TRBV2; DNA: TGTGCCAGCGAGACAGGGGTCTATGGCTACACCTTC; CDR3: CASETGVYGYTF
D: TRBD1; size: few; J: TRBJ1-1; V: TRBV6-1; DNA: TGTGCCAGCGACAGGGTGGTGAACACTGAAGCTTTCTTT; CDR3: CASDRVVNTEAFF
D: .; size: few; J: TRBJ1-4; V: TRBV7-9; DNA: TGTGCCAGCAGCTTAACCGGGTCGGGTGAAAAACTGTTTTTT; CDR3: CASSLTGSGEKLFF
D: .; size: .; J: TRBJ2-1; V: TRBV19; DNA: TGTGCCAGTAGTATAGAGGGCTATGAGCAGTTCTTC; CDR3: CASSIEGYEQFF
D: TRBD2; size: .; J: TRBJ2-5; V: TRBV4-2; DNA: TGTGCCAGCAGCCAGACCAGCGGGAGCCAAGAGACCCAGTACTTC; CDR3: CASSQTSGSQETQYF
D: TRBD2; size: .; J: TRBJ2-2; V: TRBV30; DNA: TGTGCCTGGAGTCTGACAGCGGGGTCCGGGGAGCTGTTTTTT; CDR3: CAWSLTAGSGELFF
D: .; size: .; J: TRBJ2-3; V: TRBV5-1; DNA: TGCGCCAGCGGTTCTGGAGGGGAGGCTACGCAGTATTTT; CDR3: CASGSGGEATQYF
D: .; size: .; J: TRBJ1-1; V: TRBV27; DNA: TGTGCCAGCAGTAACAGTCCGAACACTGAAGCTTTCTTT; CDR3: CASSNSPNTEAFF
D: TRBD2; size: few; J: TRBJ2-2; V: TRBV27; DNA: TGTGCCAGCAGTCCCGGACTAGTTCGGAACACCGGGGAGCTGTTTTTT; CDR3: CASSPGLVRNTGELFF
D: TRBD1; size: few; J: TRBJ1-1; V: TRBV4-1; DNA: TGCGCCAGCAGCCGGTTACCGGGACAGGGGAACACTGAAGCTTTCTTT; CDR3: CASSRLPGQGNTEAFF
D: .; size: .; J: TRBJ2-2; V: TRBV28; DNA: TGTGCCACACAAGACAGTCACACCGGGGAGCTGTTTTTT; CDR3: CATQDSHTGELFF
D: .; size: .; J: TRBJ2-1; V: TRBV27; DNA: TGTGCCAGCAGTTTAACAGGGATATACAATGAGCAGTTCTTC; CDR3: CASSLTGIYNEQFF
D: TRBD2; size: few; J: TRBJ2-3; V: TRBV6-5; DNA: TGTGCCAGCAGTTACTCGGGCCTAGCGGGAGCAGATACGCAGTATTTT; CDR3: CASSYSGLAGADTQYF
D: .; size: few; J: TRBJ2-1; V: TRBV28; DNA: TGTGCCAGCAGTTTATGCCCCAGCGGGCGCTGGGTCGAGCAGTTCTTC; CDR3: CASSLCPSGRWVEQFF
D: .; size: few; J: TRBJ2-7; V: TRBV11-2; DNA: TGTGCCAGCAGTTGGGGGGGGTTGGGGGCCGAGCAGTACTTC; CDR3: CASSWGGLGAEQYF
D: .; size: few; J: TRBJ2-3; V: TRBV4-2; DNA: TGTGCCAGCAGCCAAGAATCGAGAGGATCAGATACGCAGTATTTT; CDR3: CASSQESRGSDTQYF
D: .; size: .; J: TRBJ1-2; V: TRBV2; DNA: TGTGCCAGCAGTGACGTTGACAGAATCTATGGCTACACCTTC; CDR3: CASSDVDRIYGYTF
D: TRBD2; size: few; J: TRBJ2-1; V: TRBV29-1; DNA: TGCAGCGTTGCGGAGCGGGAGGGGATGGGGAATGAGCAGTTCTTC; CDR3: CSVAEREGMGNEQFF
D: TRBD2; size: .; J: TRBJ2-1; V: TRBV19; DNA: TGTGCCACGGGAGTGGCTAGCGGGAGGGTAACCTACAATGAGCAGTTCTTC; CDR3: CATGVASGRVTYNEQFF
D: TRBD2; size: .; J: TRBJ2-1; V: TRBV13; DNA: TGTGCCAGCAGCTTTCAGACTAGCTCGTTCAATGAGCAGTTCTTC; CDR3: CASSFQTSSFNEQFF
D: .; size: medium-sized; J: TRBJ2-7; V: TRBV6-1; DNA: TGTGCCAGCAGACCGACAGGTTACGAGCAGTACTTC; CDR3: CASRPTGYEQYF
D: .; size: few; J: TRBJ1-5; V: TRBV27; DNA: TGTGCCAGCAGTTTAGGGGGCACAATTTCTCAGCCCCAGCATTTT; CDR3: CASSLGGTISQPQHF
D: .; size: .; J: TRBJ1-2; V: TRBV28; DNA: TGTGCCAGCAGCATAGGGGGTGTTAACTATGGCTACACCTTC; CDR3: CASSIGGVNYGYTF
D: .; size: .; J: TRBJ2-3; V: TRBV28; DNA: TGTGCCAGCAGAAGAGGGTTTGATACAGATACGCAGTATTTT; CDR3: CASRRGFDTDTQYF
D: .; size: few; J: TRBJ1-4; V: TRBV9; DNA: TGTGCCAGCAGCCTGGGGGGAGCGGAAGAAAAACTGTTTTTT; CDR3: CASSLGGAEEKLFF
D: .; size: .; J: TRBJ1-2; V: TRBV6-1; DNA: TGTGCCACACGGGGGGGGGACTTC; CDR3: CATRGGDF
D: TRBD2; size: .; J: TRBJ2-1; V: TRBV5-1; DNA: TGCGCCAGCAAGGGTAGCGGGGAGATTTCTGAGCAGTTCTTC; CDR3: CASKGSGEISEQFF
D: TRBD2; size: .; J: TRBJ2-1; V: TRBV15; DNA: TGTGCCACCAGCAGAAAACGGACTAGCGGGAGCAATGAGCAGTTCTTC; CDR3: CATSRKRTSGSNEQFF
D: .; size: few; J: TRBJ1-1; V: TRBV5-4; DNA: TGTGCCAGCAGCTTGGATATAGGACTCACATTGAACACTGAAGCTTTCTTT; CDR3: CASSLDIGLTLNTEAFF
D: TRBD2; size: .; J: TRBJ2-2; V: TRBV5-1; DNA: TGCGCCAGCAGCTTGGCCGCTAGCGGGACCGGGGAGCTGTTTTTT; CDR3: CASSLAASGTGELFF
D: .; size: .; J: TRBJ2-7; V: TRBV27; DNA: TGTGCCAGCAAGGCTACGACAGCAACCTACGAGCAGTACTTC; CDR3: CASKATTATYEQYF
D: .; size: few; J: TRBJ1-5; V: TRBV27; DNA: TGTGCCAGCAGTTTAACAGGCCGTTTCGGGAATCAGCCCCAGCATTTT; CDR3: CASSLTGRFGNQPQHF
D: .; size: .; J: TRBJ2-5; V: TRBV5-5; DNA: TGTGCCAGCAGCTTCCTGACAGGAGCAGAGACCCAGTACTTC; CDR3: CASSFLTGAETQYF
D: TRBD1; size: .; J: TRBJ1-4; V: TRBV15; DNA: TGTGCCACCGGACAGGGTTTCTCCTATTCTAATGGGGAAAAACTGTTTTTT; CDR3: CATGQGFSYSNGEKLFF
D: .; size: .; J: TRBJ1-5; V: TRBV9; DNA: TGTGCCAGCAGCGTAGGGGAGGGGCGGCCCCAGCATTTT; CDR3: CASSVGEGRPQHF
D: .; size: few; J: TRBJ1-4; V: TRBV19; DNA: TGTGCCAGCCAATCTTTGACACGTGCTTCAACTAATGAAAAACTGTTTTTT; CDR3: CASQSLTRASTNEKLFF
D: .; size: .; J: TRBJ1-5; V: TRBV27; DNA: TGTGCCAGCAGTCCTAGGGCAGGGAATCAGCCCCAGCATTTT; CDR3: CASSPRAGNQPQHF
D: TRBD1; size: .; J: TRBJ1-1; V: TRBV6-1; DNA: TGTGCCACTTGGGACAGGGCGAAAGCTGAAGCTTTCTTT; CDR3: CATWDRAKAEAFF
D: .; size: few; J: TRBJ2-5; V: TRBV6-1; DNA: TGTGCCAGCAGTGAACCGGCTGACTATGTACACGAGACCCAGTACTTC; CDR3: CASSEPADYVHETQYF